This T cell receptor beta chain was found in a study of blood T cell repertoires in COVID-19. Method: immunoSEQ multiplex PCR; TCRdb's copy keeps in-frame clones and lacks some. The sample lists 200,000 or so clones, 86% seen once, with over 3% in the top ten. The CDR3 contains 16 residues. V lost 1 base and J lost 6; bases outside the gene matches: 3. CDR1 LGHNA and CDR2 YSLEER come from the germline V gene. Material for sequencing was PBMCs or T cells enriched from blood (not recorded which). V usage is TRBV4-3 and J usage is TRBJ2-3, with TRBD2 identical over 14 bases. The source of this sequence is a woman aged 40 to 50 with acute COVID-19. The CDR3 spells CASSQGLAGGEDTQYF. For the CDR3, the DNA is TGCGCCAGCAGCCAAGGACTAGCGGGGGGGGAGGATACGCAGTATTTT.